This T cell receptor beta chain was captured in a study of persistence of HIV-infected CD4 T cells (TCRdb year 2020). For the study in its entirety: Suppressive ART had been received by participants for a median of about eight years. The study isolated CMV- and HIV-1 Gag-responding CD4+ T cells from ART-treated individuals to examine antigen-driven clonal expansion of HIV-1-infected cells. Anti-CD3/anti-CD28 stimulation activated a higher proportion of cells, with a lower memory fraction, than antigen stimulation. The TCR cluster analysis across participants included under ten participants for CMV and roughly seven participants for Gag. The clonality of all cells in each sorted population was measured by TCRbeta sequencing, and the clonality of infected cells was measured by proviral sequencing. Peripheral blood samples of up to 180 mL were taken at multiple time points, with the exception of two participants who underwent leukapheresis at a single time point. Broader findings and caveats from the paper: The study involved few individuals and tested only a limited range of antigens. Bulk TCR analyses could not be restricted to the rare CMV-responding cells that actually carried HIV-1 proviruses. Enrichment of degenerate expanded CDR3beta sequences was found in antigen-responding cells, suggesting convergent selection of CD4+ responses to CMV and Gag. Within the same sorted populations, how oligoclonal the TCRs were correlated with how oligoclonal the proviruses were. Significantly lower TCRbeta richness was observed in CMV- and Gag-responding cells than in anti-CD3/anti-CD28-responding cells, and higher oligoclonality was observed in CMV-responding cells than in CD3/CD28-stimulated and Gag-responding cells.

Only one count was recorded for this clone. The clone's antigen remains unknown. No clone much larger than this one lies a single base away; base qualities are absent. The germline V gene sets CDR1 to KGHDR and CDR2 to SFDVKD. The CDR3 sequence holds 14 residues, the cysteine and phenylalanine included. CDR3 DNA is the only sequence kept; it has 42 bases, read in frame from the first base. V sheds 10 bases and J sheds 0 bases, leaving 13 bases between their ends. The immunoSEQ hsTCRB assay version 4 in survey mode was used to sequence TCRbeta repertoires from genomic DNA. Genomic DNA was diluted to about 10 ng/uL, using up to 1 ug per sample for TCRbeta sequencing. Turning to the authors' computational methods: Analysis of the TCRbeta data was done in ImmunoSeq Analyzer 3.0, and diversity was computed on productive nucleotide rearrangements. The improved Chao index was used to estimate lower-bound TCR diversity, and the Gini coefficient was used to estimate clonality using the Immunarch R package. When different nucleotide rearrangements encoded the same CDR3beta amino acid sequence, each rearrangement was treated as a distinct clonotype. Differential abundance analysis found TCRbeta sequences that were significantly enriched in antigen-responding cells compared with anti-CD3/anti-CD28-activated cells. Using predicted peptide-MHC specificity as the basis, GLIPH2 grouped TCRs into clusters, both for each participant individually and for the merged data sets that combined participants. Sourced from immuneACCESS, this table was stored by TCRdb with only in-frame sequences that have V and J called. A share of the clones is absent; for the studies checked, an unresolved V gene accounts for under half, and the remainder has no known explanation. That table supplies the V and J calls and clone size; D and trimming were determined from the DNA. The sample table holds roughly 45,000 clones, of which 89% were seen once. The top ten clonotypes cover 0.95% to 1.1% of the sample.

The meaning of the sample's treatment or condition label: suppressive antiretroviral therapy. As a nonspecific positive control representing the CD4+ T cell repertoire, cells were stimulated with anti-CD3/anti-CD28 magnetic beads. Sorting of responding CD4+ T cells was based on upregulation of both CD40 ligand and CD69. Participants were HIV-1-infected adults who started suppressive ART during chronic infection. Plasma HIV-1 RNA had been undetectable (below 50 copies/mL) in participants for at least 4 years. To be included, a participant needed positive CMV serology and a CD4+ T cell count above 400 cells/uL. Before stimulation, PBMCs were isolated using density centrifugation and depleted of CD8+ T cells. Stimulation of CD8-depleted PBMCs was carried out for approximately 18 hours with anti-CD28/CD49d costimulation, CD40-blocking antibody and enfuvirtide, to prevent new infections. Cell sorting was performed on a Beckman Coulter MoFlo Legacy or XDP sorter, and dead cells were excluded with propidium iodide. The QIAamp DNA Mini Kit was used for genomic DNA extraction from samples above one million cells, and the Quick-DNA Microprep Kit was used otherwise.

The receptor chain draws on TRBV24-1 and TRBJ2-3, and possibly TRBD2, on 6 matching bases. Specimen: CD4+ T cells sorted from PBMCs after approximately 19-hour stimulation, collected from a patient who received antiretroviral therapy. The cell subset or site label on this specimen signifies: CD40L+CD69+ CD4 T cells responding to anti-CD3/anti-CD28 beads, representing the overall repertoire. This clonotype originated in an adult man with HIV who was CMV-seropositive. The CDR3 region reads CATSRAGSTDTQYF. The DNA reads as follows: TGTGCCACGTCGCGAGCGGGTAGCACAGATACGCAGTATTTT.